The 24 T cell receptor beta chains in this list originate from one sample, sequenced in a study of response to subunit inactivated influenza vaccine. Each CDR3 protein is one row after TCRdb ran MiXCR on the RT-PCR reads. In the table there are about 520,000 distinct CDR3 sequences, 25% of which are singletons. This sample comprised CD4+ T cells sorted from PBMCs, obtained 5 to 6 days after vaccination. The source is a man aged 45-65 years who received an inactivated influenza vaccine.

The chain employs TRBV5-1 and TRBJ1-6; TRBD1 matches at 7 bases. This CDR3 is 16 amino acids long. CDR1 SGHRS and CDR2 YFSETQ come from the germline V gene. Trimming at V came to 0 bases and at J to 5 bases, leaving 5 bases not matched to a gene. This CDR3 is CASSLAATGNNSPLHF. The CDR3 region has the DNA TGCGCCAGCAGCTTGGCTGCGACAGGGAATAATTCACCCCTCCACTTT. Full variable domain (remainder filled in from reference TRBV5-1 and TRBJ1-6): KAGVTQTPRYLIKTRGQQVTLSCSPISGHRSVSWYQQTPGQGLQFLFEYFSETQRNKGNFPGRFSGRQFSNSRSEMNVSTLELGDSALYLCASSLAATGNNSPLHFGNGTRLTVT.

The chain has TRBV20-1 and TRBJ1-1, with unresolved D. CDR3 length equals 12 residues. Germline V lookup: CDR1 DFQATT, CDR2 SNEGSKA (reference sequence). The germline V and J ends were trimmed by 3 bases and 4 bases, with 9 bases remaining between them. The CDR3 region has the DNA TGCAGTGCTAGCGGGAGTGGCACTGAAGCTTTCTTT. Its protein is CSASGSGTEAFF.

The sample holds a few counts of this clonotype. The CDR3 DNA sequence: TGTGCCAGCAGCCCTCTTTCAGGCCTCGGGTACTTC. Its protein product is CASSPLSGLGYF. The gene calls are TRBV11-2 and TRBJ2-4; no clear D gene. The CDR3 is made up of 12 amino acids. V dropped 5 bases and J dropped 15 bases, with 17 bases sitting between them. Germline V gene sequence: CDR1 SGHAT, CDR2 FQNNGV.

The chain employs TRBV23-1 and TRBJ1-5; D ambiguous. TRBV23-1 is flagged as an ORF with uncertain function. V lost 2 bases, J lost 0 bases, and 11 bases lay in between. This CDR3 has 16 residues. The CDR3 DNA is TGCGCCAGCAGTCAAACCGACCGTTATAGCAATCAGCCCCAGCATTTT. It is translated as CASSQTDRYSNQPQHF.

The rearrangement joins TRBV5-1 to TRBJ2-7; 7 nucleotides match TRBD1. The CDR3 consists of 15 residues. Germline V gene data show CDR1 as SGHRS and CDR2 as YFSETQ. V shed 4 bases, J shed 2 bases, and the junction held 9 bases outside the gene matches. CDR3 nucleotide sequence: TGCGCCAGCAGCACAACAGGGGTGATGGCCTACGAGCAGTACTTC. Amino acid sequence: CASSTTGVMAYEQYF.

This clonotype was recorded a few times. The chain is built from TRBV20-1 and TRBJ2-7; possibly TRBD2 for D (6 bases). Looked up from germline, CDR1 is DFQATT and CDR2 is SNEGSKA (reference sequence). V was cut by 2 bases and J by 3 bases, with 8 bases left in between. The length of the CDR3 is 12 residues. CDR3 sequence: CSARRDFYEQYF. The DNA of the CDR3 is TGCAGTGCTAGAAGGGACTTCTACGAGCAGTACTTC.

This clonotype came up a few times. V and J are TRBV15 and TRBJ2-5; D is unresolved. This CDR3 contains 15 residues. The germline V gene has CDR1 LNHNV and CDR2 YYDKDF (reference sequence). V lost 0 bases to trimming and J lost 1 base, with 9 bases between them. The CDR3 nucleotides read TGTGCCACCAGCAGAGATGGCCAGCGCCAAGAGACCCAGTACTTC. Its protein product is CATSRDGQRQETQYF.

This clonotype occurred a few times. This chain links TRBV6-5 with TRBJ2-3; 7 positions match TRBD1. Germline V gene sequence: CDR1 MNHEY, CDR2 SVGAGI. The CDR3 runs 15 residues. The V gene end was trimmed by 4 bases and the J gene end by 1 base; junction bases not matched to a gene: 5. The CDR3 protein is CASSSGTAGTDTQYF. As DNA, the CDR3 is TGTGCCAGCAGTTCCGGGACAGCCGGCACAGATACGCAGTATTTT.

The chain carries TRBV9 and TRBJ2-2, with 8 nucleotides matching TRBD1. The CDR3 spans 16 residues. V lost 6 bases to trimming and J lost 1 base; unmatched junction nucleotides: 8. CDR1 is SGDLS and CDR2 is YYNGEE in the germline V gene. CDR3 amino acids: CASNPGGQGNTGELFF. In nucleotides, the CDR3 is TGTGCCAGCAACCCAGGAGGACAGGGGAACACCGGGGAGCTGTTTTTT.

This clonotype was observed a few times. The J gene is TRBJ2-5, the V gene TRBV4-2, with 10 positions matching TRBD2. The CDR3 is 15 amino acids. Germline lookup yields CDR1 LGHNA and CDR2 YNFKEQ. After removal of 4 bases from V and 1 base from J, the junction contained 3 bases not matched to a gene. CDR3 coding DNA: TGTGCCAGCAGCCTGATAGCGGGGGGCCAAGAGACCCAGTACTTC. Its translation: CASSLIAGGQETQYF.

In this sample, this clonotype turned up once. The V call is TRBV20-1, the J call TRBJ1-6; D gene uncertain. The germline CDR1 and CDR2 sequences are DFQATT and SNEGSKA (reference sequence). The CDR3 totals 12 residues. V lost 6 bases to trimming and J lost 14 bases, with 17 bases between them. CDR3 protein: CSAINKDLALHF. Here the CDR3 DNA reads TGCAGTGCCATAAACAAAGACCTAGCCCTCCACTTT.

The CDR3 spells CASSPYRGYEQYF. In DNA, the CDR3 is TGTGCCAGCAGCCCCTACAGGGGCTACGAGCAGTACTTC. The chain links TRBV11-2 to TRBJ2-7; TRBD1 agrees at 7 bases. V shed 5 bases, J shed 3 bases, and the junction held 4 bases outside the gene matches. The CDR3 has 13 amino acids. Germline CDR1 SGHAT, CDR2 FQNNGV.

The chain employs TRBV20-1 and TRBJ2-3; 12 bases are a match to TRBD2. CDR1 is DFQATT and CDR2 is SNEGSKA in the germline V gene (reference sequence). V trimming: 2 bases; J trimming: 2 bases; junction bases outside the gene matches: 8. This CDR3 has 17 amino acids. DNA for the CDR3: TGCAGTGCTAGATCCCCCAGGACTAGCGGGACCACAGATACGCAGTATTTT. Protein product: CSARSPRTSGTTDTQYF.

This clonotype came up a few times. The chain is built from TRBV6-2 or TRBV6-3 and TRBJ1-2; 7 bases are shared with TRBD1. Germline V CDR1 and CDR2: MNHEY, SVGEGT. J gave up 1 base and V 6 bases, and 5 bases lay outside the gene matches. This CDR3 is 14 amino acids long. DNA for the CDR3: TGTGCCAGCAGACGAACAGGGGATAACTATGGCTACACCTTC. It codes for CASRRTGDNYGYTF.

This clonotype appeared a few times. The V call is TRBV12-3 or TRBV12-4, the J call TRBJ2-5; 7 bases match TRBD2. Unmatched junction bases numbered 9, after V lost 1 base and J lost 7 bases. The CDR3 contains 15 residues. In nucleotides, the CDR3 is TGTGCCAGCAGTTTAGGAGGACTAGGAGCGGGGACCCAGTACTTC. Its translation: CASSLGGLGAGTQYF.

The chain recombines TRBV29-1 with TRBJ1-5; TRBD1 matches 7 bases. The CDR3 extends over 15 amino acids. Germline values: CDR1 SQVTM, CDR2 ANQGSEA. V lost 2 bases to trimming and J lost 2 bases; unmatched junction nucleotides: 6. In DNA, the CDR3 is TGCAGCGTTGAACTGGCAGGGACAGGCAATCAGCCCCAGCATTTT. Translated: CSVELAGTGNQPQHF.

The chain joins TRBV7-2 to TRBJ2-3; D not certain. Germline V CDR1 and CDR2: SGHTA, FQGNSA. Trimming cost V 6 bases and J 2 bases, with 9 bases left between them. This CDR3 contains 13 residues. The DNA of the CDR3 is TGTGCCAGCAGTCGCACCATCACAGATACGCAGTATTTT. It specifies CASSRTITDTQYF.

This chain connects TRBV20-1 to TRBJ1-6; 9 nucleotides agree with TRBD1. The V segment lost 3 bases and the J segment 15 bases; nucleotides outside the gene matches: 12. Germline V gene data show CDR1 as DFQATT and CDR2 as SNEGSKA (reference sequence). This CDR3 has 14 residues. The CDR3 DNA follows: TGCAGTGCTAGGCCGGGACAGGGTCCCTTTCGCCTCCACTTT. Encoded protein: CSARPGQGPFRLHF.

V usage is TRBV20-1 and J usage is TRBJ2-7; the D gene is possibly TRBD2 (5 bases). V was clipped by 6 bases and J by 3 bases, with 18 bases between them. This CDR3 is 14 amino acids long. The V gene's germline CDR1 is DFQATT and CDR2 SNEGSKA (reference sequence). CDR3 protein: CSAPRRALNYEQYF. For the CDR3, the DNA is TGCAGTGCCCCTCGGCGGGCCTTAAACTACGAGCAGTACTTC.

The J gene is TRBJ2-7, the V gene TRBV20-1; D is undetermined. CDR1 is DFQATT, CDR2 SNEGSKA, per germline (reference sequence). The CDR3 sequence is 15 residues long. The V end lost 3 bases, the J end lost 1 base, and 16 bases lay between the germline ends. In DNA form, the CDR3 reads TGCAGTGCTAGGACGGCAGCTCACGTTTCCTACGAGCAGTACTTC. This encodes CSARTAAHVSYEQYF.

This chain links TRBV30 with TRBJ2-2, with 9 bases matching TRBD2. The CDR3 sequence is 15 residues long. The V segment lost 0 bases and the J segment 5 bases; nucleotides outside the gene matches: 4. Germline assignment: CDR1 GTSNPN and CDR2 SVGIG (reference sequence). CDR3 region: CAWSVRGGRTGELFF. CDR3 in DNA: TGTGCCTGGAGTGTGCGGGGGGGTCGAACCGGGGAGCTGTTTTTT.

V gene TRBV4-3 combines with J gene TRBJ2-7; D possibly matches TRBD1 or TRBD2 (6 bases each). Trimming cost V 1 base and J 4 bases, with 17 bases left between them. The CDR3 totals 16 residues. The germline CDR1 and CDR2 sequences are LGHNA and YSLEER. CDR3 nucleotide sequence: TGCGCCAGCAGCCAAGGATTAGGGGGGTTACGGTACGAGCAGTACTTC. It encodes CASSQGLGGLRYEQYF.

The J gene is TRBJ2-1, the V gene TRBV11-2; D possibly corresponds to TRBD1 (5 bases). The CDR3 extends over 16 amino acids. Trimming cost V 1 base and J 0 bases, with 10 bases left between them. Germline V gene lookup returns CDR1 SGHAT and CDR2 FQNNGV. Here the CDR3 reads CASSLAYRSSYNEQFF. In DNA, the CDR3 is TGTGCCAGCAGCTTAGCCTACAGGAGCTCCTACAATGAGCAGTTCTTC.

The CDR3 nucleotides are TGTGCCAGCAGCTTACCAACGCTGGATGAGCAGTTCTTC. Amino acid sequence: CASSLPTLDEQFF. V gene TRBV11-2 combines with J gene TRBJ2-1; D call uncertain. Germline values: CDR1 SGHAT, CDR2 FQNNGV. The V and J ends lost 2 bases and 8 bases respectively, with 10 bases between them. The CDR3 has 13 amino acids.